The 15 T cell receptor beta chains below all came from one sample that was sequenced in a study of identical twins. TCRdb passed the 5' RACE reads through MiXCR, listing each CDR3 protein once. The repertoire includes about 1.7 million distinct CDR3 sequences, roughly a third of them detected once, and approximately 0.25% sits in the top ten. Input material: cord blood. These receptors were taken from a newborn girl in good health.

DNA for the CDR3: TGCAGTGTACTGGGGCGTTATAGCAATCAGCCCCAGCATTTT. Its translation is CSVLGRYSNQPQHF. V and J are TRBV20-1 and TRBJ1-5; TRBD1 is a possible D gene (5 bases). The CDR3 has 14 amino acids. CDR1 and CDR2 from the germline V gene are DFQATT and SNEGSKA (reference sequence). The V end lost 7 bases, the J end lost 0 bases, and 13 bases lay between the germline ends.

The genes are TRBV6-1 and TRBJ2-3; 7 bases are shared with TRBD1. In germline, CDR1 is MNHNS, CDR2 SASEGT. The CDR3 totals 18 residues. Trimming at V came to 6 bases and at J to 0 bases, leaving 15 bases not matched to a gene. The CDR3 here is CASREPILTGLSTDTQYF. CDR3 coding DNA: TGTGCCAGCAGGGAACCCATTCTGACAGGGCTTAGCACAGATACGCAGTATTTT.

V is TRBV5-1 and J is TRBJ1-2, with no clear D. Germline V gene data show CDR1 as SGHRS and CDR2 as YFSETQ. V shed 4 bases and J shed 7 bases, with 17 bases lying between them. The CDR3 length is 14 residues. CDR3 sequence: CASSPSEGRGGYTF. For the CDR3, the DNA is TGCGCCAGCAGCCCCTCTGAAGGGCGGGGTGGCTACACCTTC.

The chain employs TRBV15 and TRBJ1-4, with 8 bases identical to TRBD1. Germline V lookup: CDR1 LNHNV, CDR2 YYDKDF (reference sequence). Trimming at V came to 2 bases and at J to 6 bases, leaving 5 bases not matched to a gene. The CDR3 contains 15 residues. CDR3 DNA: TGTGCCACCAGCAGACAGGGGGCCGGAGATGAAAAACTGTTTTTT. Encoded protein: CATSRQGAGDEKLFF.

The rearrangement links TRBV6-4 to TRBJ2-2; 11 nucleotides match TRBD2. The CDR3 consists of 16 residues. Per germline, CDR1 MRHNA and CDR2 SNTAGT. Trimming at V came to 5 bases and at J to 4 bases, leaving 6 bases not matched to a gene. The DNA of the CDR3 is TGTGCCAGCAGTACCAGACTAGCGGGATCCACCGGGGAGCTGTTTTTT. Encoded protein: CASSTRLAGSTGELFF.

The rearrangement joins TRBV6-1 to TRBJ2-7; 7 nucleotides align to TRBD1. The CDR3 has 14 amino acids. Germline V CDR1 and CDR2: MNHNS, SASEGT. The V gene end was trimmed by 2 bases and the J gene end by 2 bases; junction bases not matched to a gene: 3. The DNA for the CDR3 is TGTGCCAGCAGTGAAAGGGGACAGCCCTACGAGCAGTACTTC. Translation: CASSERGQPYEQYF.

This chain uses TRBV18 with TRBJ1-2; D unresolved. V dropped 2 bases and J dropped 3 bases, with 13 bases sitting between them. The germline V gene has CDR1 KGHSH and CDR2 LQKENI. The CDR3 totals 15 residues. CDR3 nucleotides: TGTGCCAGCTCACCAGTTAAGGTCCCCGACTATGGCTACACCTTC. Translation gives CASSPVKVPDYGYTF.

The V call is TRBV20-1, the J call TRBJ2-7; TRBD2 aligns across 11 bases. J was trimmed by 3 bases and V by 6 bases; bases with no gene match: 7. The CDR3 is 14 amino acids. Germline V gives CDR1 DFQATT, CDR2 SNEGSKA (reference sequence). Written as DNA, the CDR3 is TGCAGTGCCCGACTAGCGGGAAGACGCTACGAGCAGTACTTC. Its translation is CSARLAGRRYEQYF.

Comments on this clonotype: An end of the junction differs from the germline gene, which may be a read error. CDR3 coding DNA: TGTTCCAGCAGCTCGGTTGAGCAGTTCTTC. Protein: CSSSSVEQFF. This sequence joins TRBV7-9 and TRBJ2-1; D is undetermined. The length of the CDR3 is 10 residues. Germline CDR1 is SEHNR and CDR2 is FQNEAQ (reference sequence).

The V gene is TRBV27, the J gene TRBJ2-2; D is tentatively TRBD1 or TRBD2 (5 bases each). V was cut by 6 bases and J by 0 bases, with 11 bases left in between. In germline, CDR1 is MNHEY, CDR2 SMNVEV (reference sequence). The CDR3 is made up of 15 amino acids. CDR3 loop: CASSWDRTNTGELFF. In DNA, the CDR3 is TGTGCCAGCAGCTGGGACCGAACGAACACCGGGGAGCTGTTTTTT.

This clonotype was observed a few times. The chain has TRBV20-1 and TRBJ1-2; 9 positions agree with TRBD1. CDR1 and CDR2 from the germline V gene are DFQATT and SNEGSKA (reference sequence). J gave up 8 bases and V 3 bases, and 7 bases lay outside the gene matches. There are 13 residues in the CDR3. This chain's CDR3 is CSASDRGTIGYTF. CDR3 in DNA: TGCAGTGCTAGTGACAGGGGGACCATCGGCTACACCTTC.

Worth noting for this clonotype: The junction and the germline gene differ at one end; a read error may be behind it. The J gene is TRBJ1-6, the V gene TRBV25-1; D call uncertain. Germline CDR1 and CDR2: MGHDK and SYGVNS. This CDR3 region has 12 residues. The CDR3 sequence is CASSESNSPPHF. As DNA, the CDR3 is TGTGCCAGCAGTGAATCAAATTCACCCCCCCACTTT.

This clonotype appeared a few times. J is TRBJ2-1 and V is TRBV5-1; the D gene is possibly TRBD2 (7 bases). The CDR3 has 15 amino acids. Trimming took off 2 bases at V and 4 bases at J, with 13 bases between the two ends. Germline CDR1 SGHRS, CDR2 YFSETQ. CDR3 region: CASSLGGGYYNEQFF. CDR3 bases: TGCGCCAGCAGCTTAGGGGGGGGATATTACAATGAGCAGTTCTTC.

In this sample, this clonotype turned up once. An end of the junction does not agree with germline; a read error may underlie this. V and J are TRBV28 and TRBJ2-5, with D perhaps TRBD2 (5 bases). The CDR3 totals 15 residues. Germline V gene sequence: CDR1 MDHEN, CDR2 SYDVKM. The CDR3, as DNA: TGTGCCAGCAGTCCCCCCCTTGGGAGACAAGAGACTCAGTACTTC. Its protein product is CASSPPLGRQETQYF.

This clonotype was seen more than once but under ten times. The rearrangement uses TRBV20-1 and TRBJ2-7; D may be TRBD2 (6 bases). There are 14 residues in the CDR3. V gave up 0 bases and J gave up 2 bases, with 11 bases separating them. Germline CDR1 and CDR2: DFQATT and SNEGSKA (reference sequence). Here the CDR3 DNA reads TGCAGTGCTAGAGAGGAGGGGCTTGCCTACGAGCAGTACTTC. The encoded protein is CSAREEGLAYEQYF.